The 6 T cell receptor beta chains below come from one sample, sequenced in a study of cytomegalovirus exposure and HLA in healthy donors. The PCR contained 60 Vbeta and 13 Jbeta primers. Sequencing used immunoSEQ multiplex PCR; TCRdb keeps in-frame clones, though not all of them. The data contain approximately 130,000 clones, around 84% of them seen just once; the ten biggest clones take up about 1.8%. The sample was PBMCs. These receptors came from a man aged 18 to 29 in good health and CMV-seronegative.

V and J are TRBV5-8 and TRBJ2-5; D remains ambiguous. The length of the CDR3 is 14 residues. CDR1 SGHTS and CDR2 YDEGEE come from the germline V gene. Trimming removed 3 bases at V and 2 bases at J, with 11 bases between. DNA of the CDR3: TGTGCCAGCAGCTCCCAGGCACGACAAGAGACCCAGTACTTC. This codes for CASSSQARQETQYF.

The V call is TRBV11-2, the J call TRBJ2-5; tentatively, D is TRBD1 (6 bases). The CDR3 consists of 16 residues. From germline, CDR1 is SGHAT and CDR2 FQNNGV. Between the trimmed V and J ends, which lost 1 base and 3 bases, there was a span of 15 bases. The CDR3 region is CASSLAGVGEKETQYF. In nucleotides, the CDR3 is TGTGCCAGCAGCTTAGCAGGGGTAGGGGAAAAAGAGACCCAGTACTTC.

The sample holds one count of this clone. The V gene is TRBV27, the J gene TRBJ2-7, with 7 bases fitting TRBD1. CDR1 is MNHEY and CDR2 is SMNVEV in the germline V gene (reference sequence). Unmatched junction bases numbered 8, after V lost 5 bases and J lost 4 bases. The CDR3 totals 14 residues. The CDR3 loop reads CASSKGAEAYEQYF. The DNA for the CDR3 is TGTGCCAGCAGTAAGGGGGCAGAAGCTTACGAGCAGTACTTC.

This clone appeared once. The chain couples TRBV2 to TRBJ2-7; TRBD2 might be the D (5 bases). This CDR3 region has 13 residues. Germline CDR1 reads SNHLY; CDR2 reads FYNNEI. The V end was cut by 8 bases, the J end by 6 bases, with 17 bases between. The CDR3 reads CASYIGGSGEQYF. Here the CDR3 DNA reads TGTGCCAGCTATATTGGAGGTTCAGGCGAGCAGTACTTC.

This chain connects TRBV4-1 to TRBJ2-1, with TRBD2 matching 16 bases. Germline CDR1 and CDR2: MGHRA and YSYEKL. J was trimmed by 0 bases and V by 2 bases; bases with no gene match: 4. The length of the CDR3 is 19 residues. CDR3 sequence (DNA): TGCGCCAGCAGCCAAATGGGACTAGCGGGGGGGAGCTCCTACAATGAGCAGTTCTTC. Translated, it gives CASSQMGLAGGSSYNEQFF.

This chain uses TRBV5-1 with TRBJ2-5; D uncertain. V lost 0 bases to trimming and J lost 4 bases, with 10 bases between them. Germline CDR1 SGHRS, CDR2 YFSETQ. This CDR3 spans 14 amino acids. Written as DNA, the CDR3 is TGCGCCAGCAGCTTGGCCTCTAACGGAGAGACCCAGTACTTC. This encodes CASSLASNGETQYF. Together with reference TRBV5-1 and TRBJ2-5, the CDR3 gives the full variable domain: KAGVTQTPRYLIKTRGQQVTLSCSPISGHRSVSWYQQTPGQGLQFLFEYFSETQRNKGNFPGRFSGRQFSNSRSEMNVSTLELGDSALYLCASSLASNGETQYFGPGTRLLVL.